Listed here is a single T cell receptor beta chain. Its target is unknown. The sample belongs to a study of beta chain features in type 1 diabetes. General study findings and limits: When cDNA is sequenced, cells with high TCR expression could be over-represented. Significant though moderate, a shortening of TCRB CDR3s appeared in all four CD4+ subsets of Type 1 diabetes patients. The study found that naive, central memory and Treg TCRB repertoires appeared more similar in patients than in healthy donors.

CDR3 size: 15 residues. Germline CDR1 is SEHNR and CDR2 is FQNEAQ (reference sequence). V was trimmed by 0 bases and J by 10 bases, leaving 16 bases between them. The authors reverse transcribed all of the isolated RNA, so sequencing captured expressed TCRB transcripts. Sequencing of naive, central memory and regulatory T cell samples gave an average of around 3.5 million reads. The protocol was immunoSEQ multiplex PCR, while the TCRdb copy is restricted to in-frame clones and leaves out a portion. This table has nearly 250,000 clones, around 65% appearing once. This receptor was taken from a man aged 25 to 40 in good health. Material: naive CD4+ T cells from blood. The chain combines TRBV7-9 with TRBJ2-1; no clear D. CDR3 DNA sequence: TGTGCCAGCAGCTTAGCGCTAGGCCCCCAAGAGGAGCAGTTCTTC. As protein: CASSLALGPQEEQFF.